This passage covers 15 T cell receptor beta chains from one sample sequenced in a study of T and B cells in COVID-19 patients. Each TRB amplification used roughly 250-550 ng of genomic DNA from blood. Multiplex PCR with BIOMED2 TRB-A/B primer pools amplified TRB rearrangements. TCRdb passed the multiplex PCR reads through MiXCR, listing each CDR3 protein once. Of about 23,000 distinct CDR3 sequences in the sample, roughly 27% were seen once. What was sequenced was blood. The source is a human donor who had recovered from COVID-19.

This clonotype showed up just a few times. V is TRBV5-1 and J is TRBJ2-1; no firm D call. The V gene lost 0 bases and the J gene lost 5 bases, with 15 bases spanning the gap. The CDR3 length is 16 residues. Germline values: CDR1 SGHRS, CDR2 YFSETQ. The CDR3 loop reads CASSLVGTPAHNEQFF. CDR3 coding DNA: TGCGCCAGCAGCTTGGTTGGAACTCCGGCCCACAATGAGCAGTTCTTC.

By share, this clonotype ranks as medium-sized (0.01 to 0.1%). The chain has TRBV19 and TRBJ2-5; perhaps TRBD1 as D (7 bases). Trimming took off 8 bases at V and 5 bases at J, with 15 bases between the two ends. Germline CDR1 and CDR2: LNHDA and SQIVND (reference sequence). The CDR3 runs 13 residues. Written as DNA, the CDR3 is TGTGCCAGTTGGGGCTCAGGGGGGGAGACCCAGTACTTC. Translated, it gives CASWGSGGETQYF.

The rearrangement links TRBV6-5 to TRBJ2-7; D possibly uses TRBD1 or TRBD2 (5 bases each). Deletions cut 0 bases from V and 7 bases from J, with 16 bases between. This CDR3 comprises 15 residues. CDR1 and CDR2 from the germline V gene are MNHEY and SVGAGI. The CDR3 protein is CASSYSGTLVREQYF. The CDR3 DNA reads TGTGCCAGCAGTTACTCGGGGACCCTCGTCCGGGAGCAGTACTTC.

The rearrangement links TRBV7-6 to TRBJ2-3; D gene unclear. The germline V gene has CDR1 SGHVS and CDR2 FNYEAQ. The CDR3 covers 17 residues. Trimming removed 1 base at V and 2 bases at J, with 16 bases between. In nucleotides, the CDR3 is TGTGCCAGCAGCTTAGAGGCAGGCCCGCCTGTCACAGATACGCAGTATTTT. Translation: CASSLEAGPPVTDTQYF.

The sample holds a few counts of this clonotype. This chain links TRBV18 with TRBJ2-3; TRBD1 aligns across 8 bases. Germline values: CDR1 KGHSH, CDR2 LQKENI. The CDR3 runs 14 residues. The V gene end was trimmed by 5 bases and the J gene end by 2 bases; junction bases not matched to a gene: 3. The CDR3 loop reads CASSGQGVTDTQYF. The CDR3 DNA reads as TGTGCCAGCTCAGGACAGGGTGTCACAGATACGCAGTATTTT.

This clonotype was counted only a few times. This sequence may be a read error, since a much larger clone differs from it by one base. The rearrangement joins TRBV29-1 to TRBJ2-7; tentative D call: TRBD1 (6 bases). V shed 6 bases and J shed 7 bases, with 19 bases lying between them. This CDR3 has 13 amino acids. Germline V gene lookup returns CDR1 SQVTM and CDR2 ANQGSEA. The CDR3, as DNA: TGCAGCGTGCTGAAGGGGGTGTCTGGTGAGCAGTACTTC. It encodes CSVLKGVSGEQYF.

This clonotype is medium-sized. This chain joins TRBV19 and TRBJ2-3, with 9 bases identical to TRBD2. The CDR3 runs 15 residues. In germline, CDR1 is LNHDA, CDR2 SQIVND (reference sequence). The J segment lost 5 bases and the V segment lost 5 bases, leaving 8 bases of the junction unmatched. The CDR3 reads CASSPGGRGIDTQYF. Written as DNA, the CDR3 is TGTGCCAGTAGTCCGGGCGGGAGGGGCATAGATACGCAGTATTTT.

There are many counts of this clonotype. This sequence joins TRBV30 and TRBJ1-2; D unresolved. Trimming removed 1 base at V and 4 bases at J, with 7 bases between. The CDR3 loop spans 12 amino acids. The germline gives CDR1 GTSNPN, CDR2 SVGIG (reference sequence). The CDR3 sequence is CAWSEQFYGYTF. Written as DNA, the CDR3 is TGTGCCTGGAGTGAGCAGTTCTATGGCTACACCTTC. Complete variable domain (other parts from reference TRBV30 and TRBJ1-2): SQTIHQWPATLVQPVGSPLSLECTVEGTSNPNLYWYRQAAGRGLQLLFYSVGIGQISSEVPQNLSASRPQDRQFILSSKKLLLSDSGFYLCAWSEQFYGYTFGSGTRLTVV.

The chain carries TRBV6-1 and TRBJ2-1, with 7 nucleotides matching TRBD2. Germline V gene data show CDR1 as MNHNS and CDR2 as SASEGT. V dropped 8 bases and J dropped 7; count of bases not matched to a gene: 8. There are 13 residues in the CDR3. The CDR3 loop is CASVSGSWNEQFF. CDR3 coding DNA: TGTGCCAGCGTTAGCGGGTCATGGAATGAGCAGTTCTTC.

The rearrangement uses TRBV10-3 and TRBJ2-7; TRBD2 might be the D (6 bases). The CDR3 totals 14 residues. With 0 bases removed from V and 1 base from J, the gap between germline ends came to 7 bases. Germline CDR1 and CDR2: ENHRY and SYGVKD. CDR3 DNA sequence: TGTGCCATCAGTGAGTCGGCGGGATCCTACGAGCAGTACTTC. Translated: CAISESAGSYEQYF.

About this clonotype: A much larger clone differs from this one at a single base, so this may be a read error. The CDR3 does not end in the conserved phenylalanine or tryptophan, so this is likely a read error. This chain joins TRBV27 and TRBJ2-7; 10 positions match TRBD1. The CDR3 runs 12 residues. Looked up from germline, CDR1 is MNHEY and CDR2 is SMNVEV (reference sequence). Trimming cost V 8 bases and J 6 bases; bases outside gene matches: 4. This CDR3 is CASGTGVLEQYI. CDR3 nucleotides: TGTGCCAGCGGGACAGGGGTCCTCGAGCAGTACATC.

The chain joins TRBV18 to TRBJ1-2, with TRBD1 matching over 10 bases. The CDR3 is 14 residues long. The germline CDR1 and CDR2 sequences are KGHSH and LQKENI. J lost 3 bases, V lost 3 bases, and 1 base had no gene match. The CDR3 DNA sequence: TGTGCCAGCTCACCGACAGGGGGCGACTATGGCTACACCTTC. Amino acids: CASSPTGGDYGYTF.

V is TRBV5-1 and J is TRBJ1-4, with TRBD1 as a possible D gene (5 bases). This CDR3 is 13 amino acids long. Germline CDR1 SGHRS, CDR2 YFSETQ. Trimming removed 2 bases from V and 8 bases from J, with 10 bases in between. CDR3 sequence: CASSFSGFEKLFF. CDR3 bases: TGCGCCAGCAGCTTTTCAGGGTTCGAAAAACTGTTTTTT.

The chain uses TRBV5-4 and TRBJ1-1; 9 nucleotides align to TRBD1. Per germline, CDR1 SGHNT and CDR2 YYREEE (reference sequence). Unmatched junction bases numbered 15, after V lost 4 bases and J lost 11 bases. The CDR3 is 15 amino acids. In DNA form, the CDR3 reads TGTGCCAGCAGCCAACAAATAGACCAAGGGACAGGGGCTTTCTTT. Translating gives CASSQQIDQGTGAFF.

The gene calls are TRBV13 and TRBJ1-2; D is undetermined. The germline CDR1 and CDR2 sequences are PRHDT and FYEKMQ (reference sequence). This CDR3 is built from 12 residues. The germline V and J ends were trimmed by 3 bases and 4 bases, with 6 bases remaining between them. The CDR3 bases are TGTGCCAGCAGCTTGGACCCCTATGGCTACACCTTC. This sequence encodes CASSLDPYGYTF.